The T cell receptor beta chain under discussion was sequenced for a study of blood T cell repertoires in COVID-19. Unmatched junction bases numbered 12, after V lost 3 bases and J lost 1 base. The CDR3 covers 18 residues. Per germline, CDR1 MNHEY and CDR2 SMNVEV (reference sequence). Original processing methods: Estimates of nucleated cell counts were drawn from the amplification of reference gene primers. Here immunoSEQ multiplex PCR was the method, and the copy in TCRdb shows in-frame clones only, minus some. V and J calls and clone size follow that table, whereas D and trimming were derived from the DNA. Of 150,000 to 180,000 clones detected, roughly 78% appear once; the ten largest clones hold approximately 1.8%.

This receptor was obtained from an older man with acute or convalescent COVID-19. The specimen sequenced was peripheral blood. The J gene is TRBJ2-5, the V gene TRBV27, with TRBD2 matching over 9 bases. CDR3 bases: TGTGCCAGCAGTTTGGGGGGACTAGCTGGGAGTCGCCAAGAGACCCAGTACTTC. Translated: CASSLGGLAGSRQETQYF.